A single sample gave rise to the 13 T cell receptor beta chains below, sequenced in a study of T cell responses to AZD1222 COVID-19 vaccine (TCRdb year 2021). The method behind the library was the immunoSEQ multiplex PCR assay. TCRdb limited this immuneACCESS table to in-frame rearrangements with V and J called. A share of clones is missing; checked studies link under half to unresolved V genes, and the rest is unexplained. The sample table shows approximately 180,000 clones, and roughly 91% are seen once. The ten largest make up 25% to 30% of the sample. This specimen's time point label, per the study, means: about 28 days (+/-7) after the second vaccine dose. This specimen consisted of peripheral blood, obtained 28 days after the second AZD1222 dose. The origin of the receptors is an adult who received the AZD1222 COVID-19 vaccine.

V is TRBV28 and J is TRBJ1-4; D gene ambiguous. Trimming removed 6 bases from V and 8 bases from J, with 10 bases in between. Germline CDR1 reads MDHEN; CDR2 reads SYDVKM. The CDR3 is 12 residues long. The chain's CDR3 is CASREGPEKLFF. The CDR3 DNA reads TGTGCCAGCAGGGAAGGGCCGGAAAAACTGTTTTTT.

The gene calls are TRBV9 and TRBJ2-7; 8 nucleotides align to TRBD2. The J segment lost 4 bases and the V segment lost 2 bases, leaving 5 bases of the junction unmatched. Per germline, CDR1 SGDLS and CDR2 YYNGEE. The CDR3 has 14 residues. The CDR3, as DNA: TGTGCCAGCAGCGTCGGCACTAGCGGTTACGAGCAGTACTTC. Encoded protein: CASSVGTSGYEQYF.

This sequence joins TRBV13 and TRBJ2-1; possibly TRBD1 for D (6 bases). Germline CDR1 and CDR2: PRHDT and FYEKMQ (reference sequence). CDR3 length: 15 amino acids. V was pared by 4 bases and J by 0 bases, with 10 bases between. The CDR3 is CASSSDSLSYNEQFF. As DNA, the CDR3 is TGTGCCAGCAGCTCGGACAGCCTCTCCTACAATGAGCAGTTCTTC.

This clone has only one observation. The J gene is TRBJ1-1, the V gene TRBV11-1, with a weak D call TRBD1 (5 bases). The CDR3 length is 14 residues. Germline V lookup: CDR1 SGHAT, CDR2 FQDESV (reference sequence). Trimming took off 7 bases at V and 1 base at J, with 13 bases between the two ends. CDR3 in amino acids: CASTLVQANTEAFF. The DNA of the CDR3 is TGTGCCAGCACCCTAGTACAGGCGAACACTGAAGCTTTCTTT.

The V and J genes are TRBV10-3 and TRBJ1-1; 8 bases match TRBD1. CDR1 is ENHRY, CDR2 SYGVKD, per germline. The V gene end was trimmed by 6 bases and the J gene end by 3 bases; junction bases not matched to a gene: 6. The CDR3 length is 14 residues. CDR3 sequence reads: CAIRSGTGDTEAFF. Written as DNA, the CDR3 is TGTGCCATCAGATCCGGGACAGGTGACACTGAAGCTTTCTTT.

CDR3 DNA sequence: TGTGCCTGGAGCACTAGCGGGAGAGTTTTAGAGACCCAGTACTTC. Its protein product is CAWSTSGRVLETQYF. The gene calls are TRBV30 and TRBJ2-5, with 11 bases lining up with TRBD2. The germline V gene has CDR1 GTSNPN and CDR2 SVGIG (reference sequence). J lost 4 bases, V lost 3 bases, and 7 bases had no gene match. CDR3 size: 15 residues. The entire variable domain, with the rest obtained from reference TRBV30 and TRBJ2-5, is as follows: SQTIHQWPATLVQPVGSPLSLECTVEGTSNPNLYWYRQAAGRGLQLLFYSVGIGQISSEVPQNLSASRPQDRQFILSSKKLLLSDSGFYLCAWSTSGRVLETQYFGPGTRLLVL.

The chain is built from TRBV23-1 and TRBJ2-7; 9 positions match TRBD1. TRBV23-1 is an ORF; its function is uncertain. J lost 7 bases, V lost 4 bases, and 8 bases had no gene match. The CDR3 is 14 amino acids. CDR3: CASSPRDRVREQYF. The CDR3 nucleotides read TGCGCCAGCAGTCCCCGGGACAGGGTAAGAGAGCAGTACTTC.

A single count supports this clone. The V gene is TRBV5-4, the J gene TRBJ1-1; D perhaps matches TRBD1 (5 bases). The CDR3 has 15 amino acids. Germline V lookup: CDR1 SGHNT, CDR2 YYREEE (reference sequence). The V and J ends lost 4 bases and 5 bases respectively, with 18 bases between them. The CDR3 region is CASSLPPGRGTEAFF. The CDR3 DNA is TGTGCCAGCAGCCTCCCGCCGGGGAGGGGAACTGAAGCTTTCTTT.

This chain uses TRBV6-2 or TRBV6-3 with TRBJ2-1; 11 bases line up with TRBD2. This CDR3 region has 15 residues. The germline V gene has CDR1 MNHEY and CDR2 SVGEGT. Trimming cost V 4 bases and J 8 bases; bases outside gene matches: 7. The CDR3 DNA reads as TGTGCCAGCAGTTCCTTTAGCGGGAGGGCCGATGAGCAGTTCTTC. This sequence encodes CASSSFSGRADEQFF.

The V gene is TRBV19, the J gene TRBJ1-6; no definite D call. The CDR3 loop spans 14 amino acids. Per germline, CDR1 LNHDA and CDR2 SQIVND (reference sequence). V gave up 4 bases and J gave up 10 bases, with 14 bases separating them. The chain's CDR3 is CASSTATAVSPLHF. The CDR3 DNA is TGTGCCAGTAGTACCGCAACAGCAGTCTCACCCCTCCACTTT.

This clone was observed once. The CDR3 region has the DNA TGTGCCAGCAGTCCGACAGTACGCCAGCCCCAGCATTTT. Residues: CASSPTVRQPQHF. This chain joins TRBV27 and TRBJ1-5; possible D gene TRBD1, 5 bases. CDR1 and CDR2 (germline): MNHEY, SMNVEV (reference sequence). This CDR3 contains 13 residues. With 5 bases removed from V and 7 bases from J, the gap between germline ends came to 12 bases.

This sequence joins TRBV5-4 and TRBJ1-1; D gene uncertain. From germline, CDR1 is SGHNT and CDR2 YYREEE (reference sequence). This CDR3 region has 14 residues. Deletions cut 5 bases from V and 2 bases from J, with 13 bases between. The CDR3 nucleotides are TGTGCCAGCAGTTTACCGGGAGAAAACACTGAAGCTTTCTTT. Translated: CASSLPGENTEAFF.

This clone was seen repeatedly, ten times or more. The genes are TRBV4-3 and TRBJ2-3; maybe TRBD2 (6 bases). Germline CDR1 is LGHNA and CDR2 is YSLEER. V dropped 0 bases and J dropped 4 bases, with 20 bases sitting between them. The CDR3 has 18 residues. CDR3 bases: TGCGCCAGCAGCCAAGAAGAAAGCGGGCCCTCGGGCGCAGATACGCAGTATTTT. It encodes CASSQEESGPSGADTQYF.